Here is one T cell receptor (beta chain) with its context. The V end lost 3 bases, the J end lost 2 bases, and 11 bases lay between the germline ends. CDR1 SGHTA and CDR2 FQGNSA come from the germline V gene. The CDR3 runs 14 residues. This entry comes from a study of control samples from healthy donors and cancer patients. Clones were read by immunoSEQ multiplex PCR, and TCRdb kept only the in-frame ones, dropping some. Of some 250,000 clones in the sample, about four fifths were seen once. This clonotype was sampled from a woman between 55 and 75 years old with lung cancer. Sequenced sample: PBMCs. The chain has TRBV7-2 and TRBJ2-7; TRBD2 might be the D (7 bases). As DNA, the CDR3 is TGTGCCAGCAGCTTTGACGGGGGGCCCTACGAGCAGTACTTC. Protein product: CASSFDGGPYEQYF.